This T cell receptor beta chain came from a study of cytomegalovirus exposure and HLA in healthy donors. Amplification used 60 Vbeta primers and 13 Jbeta primers. The assay was immunoSEQ multiplex PCR, and TCRdb's table has in-frame clones only and misses some. This sample has over 150,000 clones; 65% to 90% occur once, and the top ten carry roughly 1.9%. Study observations and caveats: Some TCR beta chains (more than 150 of them) were listed as cytomegalovirus-associated.

A word on this clone: Its antigen is not known.

The clonotype comes from a human donor in good health. Sequencing input: PBMCs.

CDR3 nucleotide sequence: TGTGCCAGCAGTACTGAGACAGGGGGCTTGACTGAAGCTTTCTTT. It is translated as CASSTETGGLTEAFF. J is TRBJ1-1 and V is TRBV6-6; TRBD1 matches at 10 bases. This CDR3 comprises 15 residues. Germline V gives CDR1 MNHNY, CDR2 SVGAGI (reference sequence). V lost 5 bases and J lost 5; bases outside the gene matches: 8.